This entry lists 5 T cell receptor beta chains sequenced from one sample in a study of Ad26.COV2.S vaccination and SARS-CoV-2 variants. Stated treatment: 15 to 20 received Ad26.COV2.S at low or high dose, single or two shots; about five received placebo; per-sample allocation not given. Day 63 after the first injection of vaccine or placebo was the sampling time. TCRdb's table, derived via immunoSEQ multiplex PCR, lists solely in-frame clones and lacks some. The sample holds more than 300,000 clones, 86% seen once. The starting material was peripheral blood, obtained in a trial of Ad26.COV2.S vaccine versus placebo. Receptors were obtained from a person between 18 and 60 years old who received the Ad26.COV2.S COVID-19 vaccine or a placebo.

The chain joins TRBV10-3 to TRBJ2-5, with 9 bases fitting TRBD2. Trimming at V came to 6 bases and at J to 1 base, leaving 3 bases not matched to a gene. This CDR3 comprises 14 residues. Germline V lookup: CDR1 ENHRY, CDR2 SYGVKD. Here the CDR3 DNA reads TGTGCCATCAGCCGACTAGCGGTCCAAGAGACCCAGTACTTC. It translates to CAISRLAVQETQYF.

This clone was observed a few times. In nucleotides, the CDR3 is TGTGCCAGCAGCCGCTATGAGACCCAGTACTTC. Translating it yields CASSRYETQYF. The V call is TRBV11-2, the J call TRBJ2-5; unclear D gene. Trimming took off 5 bases at V and 5 bases at J, with 6 bases between the two ends. The CDR3 covers 11 residues. In germline, CDR1 is SGHAT, CDR2 FQNNGV.

This chain connects TRBV9 to TRBJ1-4; D perhaps matches TRBD1 (6 bases). The germline V gene encodes CDR1 SGDLS and CDR2 YYNGEE. This CDR3 has 16 amino acids. V was pared by 4 bases and J by 0 bases, with 13 bases between. CDR3 region: CASSKGGGTTNEKLFF. The DNA of the CDR3 is TGTGCCAGCAGCAAGGGCGGGGGCACAACTAATGAAAAACTGTTTTTT.

This clone has only a few counts. The V and J genes are TRBV6-2 or TRBV6-3 and TRBJ1-2; D not certain. This CDR3 contains 13 residues. The V end lost 6 bases, the J end lost 6 bases, and 14 bases lay between the germline ends. Germline loops: CDR1 MNHEY, CDR2 SVGEGT. The chain's CDR3 is CASSPDGLNGYTF. For the CDR3, the DNA is TGTGCCAGCAGCCCGGACGGACTTAATGGCTACACCTTC.

The chain recombines TRBV7-3 with TRBJ2-1; a weak D match, TRBD1 (6 bases). This CDR3 is 12 amino acids long. The ends were cut back, 2 bases at V and 10 bases at J, with 9 bases in the middle. The germline gives CDR1 SGHTA, CDR2 FQGTGA. The CDR3 DNA follows: TGTGCCAGCAGCTTATGGGGGCAAGAGCAGTTCTTC. This codes for CASSLWGQEQFF.